The 5 T cell receptor beta chains below come from one sample, sequenced in a study of cytomegalovirus exposure and HLA in healthy donors. The PCR contained 60 Vbeta and 13 Jbeta primers. The method was immunoSEQ multiplex PCR; TCRdb's version includes in-frame clones alone and lacks a portion of them. The data show about 59,000 clones, with 65% to 75% seen just once and about 7% held by the top ten. Material for sequencing was PBMCs. Receptors originate from a man aged 25 to 40 in good health and CMV-seropositive.

This clone was recorded a few times. V usage is TRBV27 and J usage is TRBJ2-3, with 13 bases that match TRBD2. Germline values: CDR1 MNHEY, CDR2 SMNVEV (reference sequence). This CDR3 is built from 17 residues. Trimming removed 5 bases from V and 6 bases from J; junction bases left unmatched: 11. CDR3 sequence: CASSPGTSGVNSDTQYF. Written as DNA, the CDR3 is TGTGCCAGCAGTCCGGGGACTAGCGGGGTAAACTCCGATACGCAGTATTTT.

V usage is TRBV7-2 and J usage is TRBJ1-2; 8 nucleotides line up with TRBD1. Trimming at V came to 5 bases and at J to 4 bases, leaving 9 bases not matched to a gene. The CDR3 is made up of 15 amino acids. CDR1 and CDR2 from the germline V gene are SGHTA and FQGNSA. CDR3 nucleotide sequence: TGTGCCAGCAGCCCAGAAGGCGGGACAGGCTATGGCTACACCTTC. Its translation is CASSPEGGTGYGYTF. The entire variable domain, with the rest obtained from reference TRBV7-2 and TRBJ1-2, is as follows: GAGVSQSPSNKVTEKGKDVELRCDPISGHTALYWYRQSLGQGLEFLIYFQGNSAPDKSGLPSDRFSAERTGGSVSTLTIQRTQQEDSAVYLCASSPEGGTGYGYTFGSGTRLTVV.

This chain uses TRBV11-3 with TRBJ1-1, with no clear D. Between the trimmed V and J ends, which lost 0 bases and 6 bases, there was a span of 5 bases. Germline V CDR1 and CDR2: SGHNT, YENEEA. This CDR3 comprises 12 residues. For the CDR3, the DNA is TGTGCCAGCAGCTTAGACGGGGCTGAAGCTTTCTTT. This sequence encodes CASSLDGAEAFF.

The chain has TRBV6-5 and TRBJ2-3, with D possibly matching TRBD2 (6 bases). Trimming removed 1 base from V and 9 bases from J, with 14 bases in between. The CDR3 has 14 residues. Looked up from germline, CDR1 is MNHEY and CDR2 is SVGAGI. The CDR3 spells CASSYLAGRDTQYF. Written as DNA, the CDR3 is TGTGCCAGCAGTTACTTGGCGGGGAGAGACACGCAGTATTTT.

The chain couples TRBV7-2 to TRBJ2-1, with TRBD2 matching 10 bases. The CDR3 is 15 amino acids. CDR1 is SGHTA and CDR2 is FQGNSA in the germline V gene. Trimming removed 5 bases from V and 4 bases from J; junction bases left unmatched: 5. The CDR3 loop reads CASSQSGGAYNEQFF. In DNA, the CDR3 is TGTGCCAGCAGCCAAAGCGGGGGGGCTTACAATGAGCAGTTCTTC.